Listed below are T cell receptor beta chains from one sample, sequenced in a study of spatial heterogeneity in lung cancer. TCRdb reprocessed the 5' RACE reads via MiXCR and lists one record per CDR3 protein. The table lists roughly 7,000 distinct CDR3 sequences, around 7% of them singletons. The input for sequencing was PBMCs, taken at surgery. These receptors originate from a male donor with early-stage non-small cell lung cancer. The CDR3 runs from the conserved cysteine through the conserved F or W. The order of the fields is V gene, J gene, D gene, CDR3 protein. A D gene is named only where the DNA matches it firmly.

v_gene: TRBV18; j_gene: TRBJ2-1; d_gene: .; CDR3aa: CASSPDRTYNEQFF
v_gene: TRBV20-1; j_gene: TRBJ2-3; d_gene: .; CDR3aa: CSAVGDGPQYF
v_gene: TRBV29-1; j_gene: TRBJ2-1; d_gene: .; CDR3aa: CSVGGGNEQFF
v_gene: TRBV6-5; j_gene: TRBJ2-3; d_gene: TRBD2; CDR3aa: CASSSLAGVYF
v_gene: TRBV2; j_gene: TRBJ2-7; d_gene: TRBD2; CDR3aa: CASSEGGASGSSYEQYF
v_gene: TRBV5-1; j_gene: TRBJ2-5; d_gene: TRBD2; CDR3aa: CASSSSLAGGQETQYF
v_gene: TRBV10-3; j_gene: TRBJ1-1; d_gene: TRBD1; CDR3aa: CAISEIQGAVTEAFF
v_gene: TRBV7-9; j_gene: TRBJ1-1; d_gene: .; CDR3aa: CASSPGAKGAFF
v_gene: TRBV18; j_gene: TRBJ2-2; d_gene: .; CDR3aa: CASSPQTASDTGELFF
v_gene: TRBV7-2; j_gene: TRBJ2-7; d_gene: TRBD1; CDR3aa: CASSLAGQGASYEQYF
v_gene: TRBV5-1; j_gene: TRBJ1-1; d_gene: .; CDR3aa: CASSLSGAENTEAFF
v_gene: TRBV29-1; j_gene: TRBJ2-1; d_gene: .; CDR3aa: CSVDRSSYNEQFF
v_gene: TRBV20-1; j_gene: TRBJ2-1; d_gene: TRBD2; CDR3aa: CSARDQSAGEIYNEQFF
v_gene: TRBV6-5; j_gene: TRBJ2-1; d_gene: TRBD1; CDR3aa: CASSYSGNDRGYYNEQFF
v_gene: TRBV5-1; j_gene: TRBJ1-6; d_gene: .; CDR3aa: CASRLGARYNSPLHF
v_gene: TRBV12-3/TRBV12-4; j_gene: TRBJ1-4; d_gene: .; CDR3aa: CASSLDQGEKLFF
v_gene: TRBV4-2; j_gene: TRBJ2-3; d_gene: TRBD2; CDR3aa: CASSQGDYPTDTQYF
v_gene: TRBV6-5; j_gene: TRBJ2-1; d_gene: TRBD2; CDR3aa: CASSYGLAGGPYNEQFF
v_gene: TRBV6-5; j_gene: TRBJ1-5; d_gene: TRBD1; CDR3aa: CASSTGGVNQPQHF
v_gene: TRBV28; j_gene: TRBJ1-5; d_gene: TRBD1; CDR3aa: CASSRTQGRQPQHF
v_gene: TRBV7-6; j_gene: TRBJ2-3; d_gene: .; CDR3aa: CASSSHPTDTQYF
v_gene: TRBV29-1; j_gene: TRBJ2-7; d_gene: TRBD2; CDR3aa: CSVESFSGVYF
v_gene: TRBV24-1; j_gene: TRBJ2-5; d_gene: .; CDR3aa: CATSVYGTQYF
v_gene: TRBV28; j_gene: TRBJ2-3; d_gene: .; CDR3aa: CASSTSSAQYF
v_gene: TRBV9; j_gene: TRBJ2-5; d_gene: TRBD2; CDR3aa: CASSVGRRLAGEGETQYF
v_gene: TRBV20-1; j_gene: TRBJ2-3; d_gene: .; CDR3aa: CSGWGGAVTDTQYF
v_gene: TRBV5-1; j_gene: TRBJ1-5; d_gene: .; CDR3aa: CASSLEPVGNSNQPQHF
v_gene: TRBV7-2; j_gene: TRBJ1-4; d_gene: .; CDR3aa: CASSPGTIGEKLFF
v_gene: TRBV2; j_gene: TRBJ2-2; d_gene: TRBD2; CDR3aa: CASRETSGTVTGELFF
v_gene: TRBV5-6; j_gene: TRBJ2-3; d_gene: .; CDR3aa: CASSFTGFVTDTQYF
v_gene: TRBV6-5; j_gene: TRBJ2-3; d_gene: .; CDR3aa: CASSRQQAIGTDTQYF
v_gene: TRBV28; j_gene: TRBJ1-5; d_gene: .; CDR3aa: CATRTLNQPQHF
v_gene: TRBV28; j_gene: TRBJ2-3; d_gene: .; CDR3aa: CASSLDSQRGVTQYF
v_gene: TRBV19; j_gene: TRBJ2-1; d_gene: .; CDR3aa: CASNRGGGGNEQFF
v_gene: TRBV5-1; j_gene: TRBJ2-2; d_gene: .; CDR3aa: CASSLGGGSNTGELFF
v_gene: TRBV3-1; j_gene: TRBJ2-1; d_gene: TRBD1; CDR3aa: CASSQEKGAMIGNEQFF
v_gene: TRBV28; j_gene: TRBJ2-3; d_gene: TRBD2; CDR3aa: CASRRTSGSADTQYF
v_gene: TRBV6-5; j_gene: TRBJ1-5; d_gene: .; CDR3aa: CASSVDINSNQPQHF
v_gene: TRBV5-1; j_gene: TRBJ2-5; d_gene: .; CDR3aa: CASSLGQVQETQYF
v_gene: TRBV4-1; j_gene: TRBJ2-3; d_gene: TRBD2; CDR3aa: CASSQVTSGGGTDTQYF
v_gene: TRBV2; j_gene: TRBJ2-1; d_gene: TRBD2; CDR3aa: CASGALDGKAGISNEQFF
v_gene: TRBV20-1; j_gene: TRBJ2-3; d_gene: .; CDR3aa: CSAPDADTQYF
v_gene: TRBV2; j_gene: TRBJ2-3; d_gene: TRBD2; CDR3aa: CASSEAPSGRDTQYF
v_gene: TRBV29-1; j_gene: TRBJ1-1; d_gene: .; CDR3aa: CSVLTWGSNTEAFF
v_gene: TRBV13; j_gene: TRBJ2-5; d_gene: .; CDR3aa: CASSSRQKKETQYF
v_gene: TRBV5-6; j_gene: TRBJ2-2; d_gene: TRBD2; CDR3aa: CASSPERGVANRNTGELFF